This entry is about one T cell receptor (beta chain). The antigen it recognizes is unknown. No base qualities exist here, and no much larger clone lies one base off it. Library method: the immunoSEQ multiplex PCR assay. TCR beta CDR3 sequencing was performed on DNA from the cultured, isolated CD4+ T cells. In the source study's methods: The analysis removed non-productive TCR sequences, trimmed reads to the CDR3 region, and retained only CDR3s that were 7 or more amino acids long. The MANAFEST web app was used to identify antigen-specific clonotypes by comparing expansion in peptide wells with expansion in reference cultures. To be called positive, a clone needed expansion at FDR<0.05 compared with the reference and with all other wells, an odds ratio greater than 5, and a frequency greater than 0.1% in two replicate wells. Cross-reactive clonotypes were defined as significantly expanded in SARS-CoV-2 spike wells and in at least one common cold coronavirus spike condition. Levenshtein distance calculated with the stringdist R package was used to assess CDR3 similarity, and unrooted trees were constructed with ape in R 3.6.1. What TCRdb holds here is the immuneACCESS table cut down to in-frame rearrangements. Part of the clones is not present; checked against another copy, under half of the missing clones reflect an unresolved V gene, and the others are unexplained. The D gene and trimming were derived from the DNA, and the V and J assignments and clone size from that table. In all, the sample holds roughly 59,000 clones, and around 80% of those were seen once. The ten most abundant clones make up 2% of the sample.

The data originate from a study of vaccination effects on CD4 cells after COVID-19 (dated by TCRdb to between 2021 and 2024). Broadly, across the study: Across the study, the median time from the second dose to post-vaccine sampling was 72 days (range 14 to 241). SARS-CoV-2 spike-specific CD4+ TCR repertoires from before and after mRNA vaccination were compared in COVID-19 convalescent patients and in infection-naive vaccine recipients. The full study included approximately nine COVID-19 convalescent patients and a handful of SARS-CoV-2-naive healthy vaccine recipients. Cultures from other donors in the study were sequenced using the Oncomine TCR Beta short-read assay on an Illumina iSeq 100.

In the ViraFEST assay, PBMC were stimulated with viral peptide pools, and antigen-specific CD4+ T cell clonotypes were then identified by expansion using TCR sequencing. After around ten days of culture, CD4+ T cells were isolated with the EasySep CD4+ T cell isolation kit. Each participant got two doses of an mRNA SARS-CoV-2 vaccine, either BNT162b2 or mRNA-1273. The absence of prior SARS-CoV-2 infection in healthy vaccine recipients was confirmed by negative nucleocapsid antibodies before and after vaccination. Each well held around 1.9 million PBMC cultured in IMDM containing roughly 5.1% human AB serum, about 10 IU/ml IL-2 and gentamicin, along with roughly 10 ug/ml peptides. On days 3 and 7, half of the culture medium was replaced with fresh IL-2-containing medium. Unless noted otherwise, every peptide stimulation condition was cultured in triplicate wells. Using Ficoll-Paque Plus gradient centrifugation, PBMC were separated from whole blood and then either used fresh or cryopreserved at -140C. The overlapping peptide pools covered the spike proteins of SARS-CoV-2 and of the common cold coronaviruses HCoV-NL63, HCoV-OC43 and HCoV-229E. The QIAamp micro DNA kit was used to extract genomic DNA from the cultured CD4+ T cells.

From the germline V gene (reference sequence), CDR1 is DFQATT and CDR2 is SNEGSKA. There are 11 amino acids in the CDR3, from cysteine to phenylalanine inclusive. The read is trimmed to its CDR3 DNA, 33 bases read in frame from base 1. V is pared back by 0 bases and J by 5 bases, with 4 bases lying between the germline termini. Results the study describes overall, beyond this receptor: Both infection-induced and vaccine-induced clones contracted markedly at late post-vaccination timepoints, which is consistent with waning T cell responses. Limitations of the study were the small number of convalescent patients and the absence of early post-infection timepoints. In healthy vaccine recipients, vaccine-induced clones were almost all SARS-CoV-2 mono-reactive, with only 1 of 255 cross-reactive with common cold coronaviruses.

This sequence was found in a human donor who received a COVID-19 vaccine. The source was CD4+ T cells from PBMCs cultured with HCoV-OC43 spike peptides, collected after COVID-19 vaccination. According to the study, the label for this sample's cell subset or site signals: HCoV-OC43 spike overlapping peptide pool stimulation. This receptor chain uses TRBV20-1 and TRBJ1-1, with no confident D gene call. CDR3 region: CSARDRTEAFF. The nucleotide sequence reads as follows: TGCAGTGCTAGAGACAGGACTGAAGCTTTCTTT.